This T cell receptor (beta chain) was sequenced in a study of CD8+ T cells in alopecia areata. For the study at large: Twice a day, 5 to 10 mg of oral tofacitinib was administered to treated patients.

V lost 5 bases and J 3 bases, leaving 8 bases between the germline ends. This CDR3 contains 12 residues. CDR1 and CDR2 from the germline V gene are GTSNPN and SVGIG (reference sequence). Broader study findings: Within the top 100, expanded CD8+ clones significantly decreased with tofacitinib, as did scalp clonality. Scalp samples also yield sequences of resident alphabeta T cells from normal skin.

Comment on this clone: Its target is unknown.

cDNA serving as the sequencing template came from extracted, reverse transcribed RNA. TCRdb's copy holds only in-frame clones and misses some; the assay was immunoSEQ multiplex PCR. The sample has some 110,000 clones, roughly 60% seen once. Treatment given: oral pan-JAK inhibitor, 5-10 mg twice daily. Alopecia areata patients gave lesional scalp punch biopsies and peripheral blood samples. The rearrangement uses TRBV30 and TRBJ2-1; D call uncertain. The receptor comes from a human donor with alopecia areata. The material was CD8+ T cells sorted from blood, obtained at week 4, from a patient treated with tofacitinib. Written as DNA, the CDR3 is TGTGCCTGGGGGTCTTACTACAATGAGCAGTTCTTC. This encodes CAWGSYYNEQFF.